The subject of this entry is one T cell receptor (beta chain). The target of this receptor is not known. Nothing much larger sits one base from this clone, and base qualities are not available. The immunoSEQ assay used for TCR sequencing gave the T-cell fraction in both tumor and uninvolved lung tissue. On the study's bioinformatics: To analyze survival, patients were divided into a high T-cell fraction group (upper tertile) and a low T-cell fraction group (lower two tertiles), and the two groups were compared using a log-rank test. A signed-rank test was used to test paired tumor versus uninvolved lung differences in T-cell fraction. Here the immuneACCESS table is served through TCRdb, limited to in-frame sequences with V and J called. Missing clones are a known gap in these copies; in checked studies unresolved V genes cover under half, and the rest lacks a known reason. V and J calls and clone size are given by that table; D and trimming were obtained from the DNA. The sample table holds approximately 12,000 clones, of which approximately 71% were seen once. Less than 9% of the sample comes from the top ten.

The CDR3 starts with the cysteine, ends with the phenylalanine, and has 10 residues. Only the CDR3 DNA stays, 30 bases, in frame from base 1. V was cut back by 8 bases and J by 6 bases, leaving a gap of 4 bases between them. According to the germline V gene (reference sequence), CDR1 reads WNHNN and CDR2 reads SYGVQD. This entry belongs to a study of tumor-infiltrating lymphocytes in localized non-small cell lung cancer (dated by TCRdb to about 2021). For the wider study: The cohort included patients whose samples were collected after neoadjuvant chemotherapy, as well as both smokers and never-smokers and several histologies. Each patient provided resected tumor tissue plus uninvolved lung tissue from the same patient, with the uninvolved lung tissue described as non-adjacent to the tumor. Flow cytometry, multiplex immunofluorescence, RNA-seq, exome sequencing and proteomics were applied to the same patients as TCR sequencing, which was one of several integrated assays. In total, the ICON cohort consisted of around 140 surgical patients with localized non-small cell lung cancer who had their tumors resected. A total of around 58 patients were part of the paired comparison of immunoSEQ T-cell fraction between tumor and uninvolved lung.

Enrollment in ICON was initiated in April 2016, and the last patient was enrolled in 2018. A subcohort of some 75 patients provided fresh tumor and matched uninvolved tissue for in-depth immune analyses, with TCR sequencing among those analyses. TCR sequencing was performed on DNA isolated from bulk tissue, without cell sorting. Paper-wide results and their limitations: Assay coverage differed among patients according to how much tissue was available, so only a subset of the cohort had TCR sequencing. Consistent with immunofluorescence CD3 counts, TCRbeta sequencing supported greater T cell infiltration in tumors than in uninvolved lung tissue. No association of tumor T-cell fraction from TCR sequencing with recurrence-free survival was found (p = 0.61). Because different pieces of the same tissue were used for different assays, technical variation could not be separated from intratumor heterogeneity. TCR-derived T-cell fraction did not differ between the flow cytometry-defined immunotypes IM1 (good prognosis) and IM2 (poor prognosis).

The receptor's source is a human donor with non-small cell lung cancer. The chain was built from TRBV10-1 and TRBJ2-2, with the D gene not confidently named. Material: lung tumor tissue. This receptor has the CDR3 CASPPGELFF. The DNA sequence is TGCGCCAGCCCGCCCGGGGAGCTGTTTTTT.